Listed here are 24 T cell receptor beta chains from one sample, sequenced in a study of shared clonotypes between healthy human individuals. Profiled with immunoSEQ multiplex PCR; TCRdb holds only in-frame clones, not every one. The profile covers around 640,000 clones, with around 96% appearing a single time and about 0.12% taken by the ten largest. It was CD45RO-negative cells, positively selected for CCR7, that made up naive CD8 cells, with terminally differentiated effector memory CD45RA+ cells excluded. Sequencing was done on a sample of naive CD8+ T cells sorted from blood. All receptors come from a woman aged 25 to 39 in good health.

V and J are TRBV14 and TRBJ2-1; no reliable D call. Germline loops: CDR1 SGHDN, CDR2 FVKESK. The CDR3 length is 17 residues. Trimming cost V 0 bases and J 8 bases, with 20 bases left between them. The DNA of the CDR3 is TGTGCCAGCAGCCAAGAATTCGGGTACGACGCTGGGGATGAGCAGTTCTTC. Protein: CASSQEFGYDAGDEQFF. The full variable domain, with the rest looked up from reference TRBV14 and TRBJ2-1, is EAGVTQFPSHSVIEKGQTVTLRCDPISGHDNLYWYRRVMGKEIKFLLHFVKESKQDESGMPNNRFLAERTGGTYSTLKVQPAELEDSGVYFCASSQEFGYDAGDEQFFGPGTRLTVL.

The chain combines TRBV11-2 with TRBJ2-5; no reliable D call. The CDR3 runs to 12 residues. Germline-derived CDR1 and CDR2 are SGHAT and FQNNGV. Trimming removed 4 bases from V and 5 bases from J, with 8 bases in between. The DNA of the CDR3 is TGTGCCAGCAGCTCGCGGACGGAGACCCAGTACTTC. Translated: CASSSRTETQYF.

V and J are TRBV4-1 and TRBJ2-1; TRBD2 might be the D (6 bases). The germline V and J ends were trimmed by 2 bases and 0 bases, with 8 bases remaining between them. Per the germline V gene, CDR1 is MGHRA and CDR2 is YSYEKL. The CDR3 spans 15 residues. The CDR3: CASSQIADSYNEQFF. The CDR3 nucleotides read TGCGCCAGCAGCCAAATAGCGGACTCCTACAATGAGCAGTTCTTC.

The CDR3 bases are TGTGCCAGCAGTTTGTTCCCCATGACAGGGGGTAGCACAGATACGCAGTATTTT. It codes for CASSLFPMTGGSTDTQYF. The rearrangement joins TRBV28 to TRBJ2-3; the match to TRBD1 covers 9 bases. The CDR3 has 18 residues. V was pared by 3 bases and J by 0 bases, with 10 bases of the junction left unmatched. Germline V lookup: CDR1 MDHEN, CDR2 SYDVKM.

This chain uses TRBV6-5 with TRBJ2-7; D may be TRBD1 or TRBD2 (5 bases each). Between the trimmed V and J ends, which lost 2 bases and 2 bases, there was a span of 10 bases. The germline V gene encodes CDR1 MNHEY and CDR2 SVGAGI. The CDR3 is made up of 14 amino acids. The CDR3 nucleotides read TGTGCCAGCAGTTACGGGACGCGACCCTACGAGCAGTACTTC. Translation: CASSYGTRPYEQYF.

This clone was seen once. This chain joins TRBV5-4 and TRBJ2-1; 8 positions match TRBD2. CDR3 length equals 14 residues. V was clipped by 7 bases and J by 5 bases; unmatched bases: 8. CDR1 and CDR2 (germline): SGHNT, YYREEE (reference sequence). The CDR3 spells CASLIAGLNNEQFF. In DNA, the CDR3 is TGTGCCAGCCTAATAGCGGGACTCAACAATGAGCAGTTCTTC.

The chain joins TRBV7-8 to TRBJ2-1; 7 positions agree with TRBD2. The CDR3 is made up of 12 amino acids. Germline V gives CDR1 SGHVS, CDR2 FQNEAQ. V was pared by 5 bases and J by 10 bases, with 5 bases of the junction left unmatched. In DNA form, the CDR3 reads TGTGCCAGCAGCAGCCCGGGACTAGAGCAGTTCTTC. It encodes CASSSPGLEQFF.

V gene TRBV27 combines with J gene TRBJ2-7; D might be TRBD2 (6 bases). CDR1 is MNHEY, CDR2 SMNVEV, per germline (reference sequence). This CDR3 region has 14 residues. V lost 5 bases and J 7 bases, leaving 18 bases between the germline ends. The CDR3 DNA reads TGTGCCAGCAGTCCCGGACTGGCCGGGGGTGAGCAGTACTTC. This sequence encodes CASSPGLAGGEQYF.

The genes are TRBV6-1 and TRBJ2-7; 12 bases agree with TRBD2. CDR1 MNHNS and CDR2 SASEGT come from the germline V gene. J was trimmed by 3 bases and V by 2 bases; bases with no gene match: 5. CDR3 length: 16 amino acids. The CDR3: CASSETRLAGVYEQYF. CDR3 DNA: TGTGCCAGCAGTGAAACAAGACTAGCGGGAGTCTACGAGCAGTACTTC.

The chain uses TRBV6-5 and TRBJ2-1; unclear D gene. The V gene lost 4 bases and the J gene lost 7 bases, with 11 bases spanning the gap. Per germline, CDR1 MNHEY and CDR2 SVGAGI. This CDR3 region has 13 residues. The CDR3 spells CASSSHEVNEQFF. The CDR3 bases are TGTGCCAGCAGTTCCCACGAGGTAAATGAGCAGTTCTTC.

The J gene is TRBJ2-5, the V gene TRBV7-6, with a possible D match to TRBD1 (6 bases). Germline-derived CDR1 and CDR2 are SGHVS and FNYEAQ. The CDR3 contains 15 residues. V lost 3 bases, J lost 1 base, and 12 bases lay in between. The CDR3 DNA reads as TGTGCCAGCAGCTTTAGCAACAGGGTCCAAGAGACCCAGTACTTC. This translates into CASSFSNRVQETQYF.

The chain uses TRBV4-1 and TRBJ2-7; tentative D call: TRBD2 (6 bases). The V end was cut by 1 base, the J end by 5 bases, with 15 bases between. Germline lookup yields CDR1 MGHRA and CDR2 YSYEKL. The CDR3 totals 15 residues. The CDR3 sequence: CASSQGIGSQHEQYF. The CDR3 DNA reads TGCGCCAGCAGCCAAGGGATCGGGAGTCAACACGAGCAGTACTTC.

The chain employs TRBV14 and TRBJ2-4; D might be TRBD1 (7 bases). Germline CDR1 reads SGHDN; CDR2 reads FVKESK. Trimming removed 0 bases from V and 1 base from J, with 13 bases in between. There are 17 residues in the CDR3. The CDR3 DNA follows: TGTGCCAGCAGCCAAGAAAACAGGGGACTGGCCAAAAACATTCAGTACTTC. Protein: CASSQENRGLAKNIQYF.

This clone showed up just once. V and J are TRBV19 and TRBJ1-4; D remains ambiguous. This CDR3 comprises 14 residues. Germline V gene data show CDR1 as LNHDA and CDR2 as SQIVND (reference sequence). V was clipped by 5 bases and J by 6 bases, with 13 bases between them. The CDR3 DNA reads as TGTGCCAGTAGTGCCAACCATGGTCATGAAAAACTGTTTTTT. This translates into CASSANHGHEKLFF.

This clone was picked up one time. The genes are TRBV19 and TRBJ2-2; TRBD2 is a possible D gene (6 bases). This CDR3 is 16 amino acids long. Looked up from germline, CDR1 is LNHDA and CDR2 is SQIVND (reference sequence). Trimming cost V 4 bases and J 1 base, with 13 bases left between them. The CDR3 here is CASSTDYNQNTGELFF. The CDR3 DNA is TGTGCCAGTAGTACGGACTACAATCAGAACACCGGGGAGCTGTTTTTT.

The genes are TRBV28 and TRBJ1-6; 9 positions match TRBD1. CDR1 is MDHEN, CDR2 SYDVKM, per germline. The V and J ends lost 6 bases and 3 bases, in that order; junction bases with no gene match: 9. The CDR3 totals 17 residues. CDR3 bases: TGTGCCAGCAGCAGTAAAAGGGACAGGGTCTATAATTCACCCCTCCACTTT. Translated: CASSSKRDRVYNSPLHF. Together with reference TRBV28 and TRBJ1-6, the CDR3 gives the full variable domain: DVKVTQSSRYLVKRTGEKVFLECVQDMDHENMFWYRQDPGLGLRLIYFSYDVKMKEKGDIPEGYSVSREKKERFSLILESASTNQTSMYLCASSSKRDRVYNSPLHFGNGTRLTVT.

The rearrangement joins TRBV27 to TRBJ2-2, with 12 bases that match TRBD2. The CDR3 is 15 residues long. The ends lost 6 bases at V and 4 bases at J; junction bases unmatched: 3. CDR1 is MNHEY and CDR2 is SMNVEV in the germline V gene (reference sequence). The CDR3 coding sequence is TGTGCCAGCAGACTAGCGGGAGGCGTCACCGGGGAGCTGTTTTTT. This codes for CASRLAGGVTGELFF.

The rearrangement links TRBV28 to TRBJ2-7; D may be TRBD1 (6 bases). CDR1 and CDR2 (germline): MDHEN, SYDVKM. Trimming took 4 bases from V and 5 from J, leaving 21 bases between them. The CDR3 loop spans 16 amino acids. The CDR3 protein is CASSSRGSGDRDEQYF. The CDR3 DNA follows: TGTGCCAGCAGTTCAAGGGGGTCAGGGGATCGGGACGAGCAGTACTTC.

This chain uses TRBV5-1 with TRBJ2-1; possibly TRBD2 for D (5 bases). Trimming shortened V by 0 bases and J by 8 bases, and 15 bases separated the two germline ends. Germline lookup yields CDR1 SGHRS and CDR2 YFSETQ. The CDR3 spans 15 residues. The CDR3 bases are TGCGCCAGCAGCTTGGCCCACTCCCCGGGGTATGAGCAGTTCTTC. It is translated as CASSLAHSPGYEQFF.

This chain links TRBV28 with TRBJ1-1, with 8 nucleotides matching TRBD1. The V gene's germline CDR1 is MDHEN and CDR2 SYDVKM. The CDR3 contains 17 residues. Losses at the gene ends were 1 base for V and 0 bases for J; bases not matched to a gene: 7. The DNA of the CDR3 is TGTGCCAGCAGTTTATCCGGACAGGGAGGTATGAACACTGAAGCTTTCTTT. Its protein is CASSLSGQGGMNTEAFF.

The chain's CDR3 is CASSPSLFSNQPQHF. Here the CDR3 DNA reads TGCGCCAGCAGCCCGTCTCTCTTTAGCAATCAGCCCCAGCATTTT. V and J are TRBV4-1 and TRBJ1-5; D unresolved. Germline values: CDR1 MGHRA, CDR2 YSYEKL. The CDR3 loop spans 15 amino acids. Trimming stripped 4 bases from V and 0 bases from J, with 10 bases between.

The CDR3 nucleotides are TGTGCCAGCAGCGGGGACAGGCTCGGCTACACCTTC. Protein product: CASSGDRLGYTF. The V gene is TRBV5-5, the J gene TRBJ1-2; 8 nucleotides match TRBD1. Trimming at V came to 4 bases and at J to 8 bases, leaving 4 bases not matched to a gene. Germline V gene lookup returns CDR1 SGHKS and CDR2 YYEKEE (reference sequence). The CDR3 has 12 amino acids. Filled out from reference TRBV5-5 and TRBJ1-2, the complete variable domain reads DAGVTQSPTHLIKTRGQQVTLRCSPISGHKSVSWYQQVLGQGPQFIFQYYEKEERGRGNFPDRFSARQFPNYSSELNVNALLLGDSALYLCASSGDRLGYTFGSGTRLTVV.

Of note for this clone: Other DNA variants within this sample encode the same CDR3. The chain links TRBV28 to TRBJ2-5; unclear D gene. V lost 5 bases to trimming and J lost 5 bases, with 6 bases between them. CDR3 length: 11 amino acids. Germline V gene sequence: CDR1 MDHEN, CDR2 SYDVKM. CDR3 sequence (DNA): TGTGCCAGCAGTCTGGGGGAGACCCAGTACTTC. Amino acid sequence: CASSLGETQYF.

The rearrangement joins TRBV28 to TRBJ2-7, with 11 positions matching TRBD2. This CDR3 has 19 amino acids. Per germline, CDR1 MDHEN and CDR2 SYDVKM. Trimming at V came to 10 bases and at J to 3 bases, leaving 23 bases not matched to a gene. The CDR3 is CATRWQLTGTSGAHYEQYF. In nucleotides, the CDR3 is TGTGCCACCAGGTGGCAGCTAACCGGGACTAGCGGAGCCCACTACGAGCAGTACTTC. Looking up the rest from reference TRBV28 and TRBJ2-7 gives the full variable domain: DVKVTQSSRYLVKRTGEKVFLECVQDMDHENMFWYRQDPGLGLRLIYFSYDVKMKEKGDIPEGYSVSREKKERFSLILESASTNQTSMYLCATRWQLTGTSGAHYEQYFGPGTRLTVT.